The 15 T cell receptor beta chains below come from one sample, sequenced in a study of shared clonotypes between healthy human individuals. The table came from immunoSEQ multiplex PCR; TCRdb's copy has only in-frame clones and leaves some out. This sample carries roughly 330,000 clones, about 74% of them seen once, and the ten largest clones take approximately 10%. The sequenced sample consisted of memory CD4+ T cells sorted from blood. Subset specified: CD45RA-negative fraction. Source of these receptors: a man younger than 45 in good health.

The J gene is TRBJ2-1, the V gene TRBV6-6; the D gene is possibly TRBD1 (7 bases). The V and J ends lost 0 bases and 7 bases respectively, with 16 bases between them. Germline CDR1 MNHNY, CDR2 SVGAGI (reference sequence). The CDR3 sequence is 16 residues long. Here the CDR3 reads CASSYSKGPGGNEQFF. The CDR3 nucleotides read TGTGCCAGCAGTTACTCCAAAGGGCCAGGGGGGAATGAGCAGTTCTTC.

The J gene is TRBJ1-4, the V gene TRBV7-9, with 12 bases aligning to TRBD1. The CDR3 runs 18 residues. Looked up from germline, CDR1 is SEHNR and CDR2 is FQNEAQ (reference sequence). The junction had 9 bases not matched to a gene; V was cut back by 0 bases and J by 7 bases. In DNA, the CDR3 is TGTGCCAGCAGCTTAGCCGGGACAGGGGGCGAAGGTCGTGAAAAACTGTTTTTT. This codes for CASSLAGTGGEGREKLFF. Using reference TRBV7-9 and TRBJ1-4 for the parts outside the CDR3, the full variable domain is DTGVSQNPRHKITKRGQNVTFRCDPISEHNRLYWYRQTLGQGPEFLTYFQNEAQLEKSRLLSDRFSAERPKGSFSTLEIQRTEQGDSAMYLCASSLAGTGGEGREKLFFGSGTQLSVL.

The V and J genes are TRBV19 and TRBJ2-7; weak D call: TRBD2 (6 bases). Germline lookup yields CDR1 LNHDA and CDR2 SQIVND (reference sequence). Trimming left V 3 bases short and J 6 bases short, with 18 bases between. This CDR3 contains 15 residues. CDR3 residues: CASSIPGGAYFEQYF. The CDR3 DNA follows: TGTGCCAGTAGTATCCCAGGAGGGGCCTATTTCGAGCAGTACTTC.

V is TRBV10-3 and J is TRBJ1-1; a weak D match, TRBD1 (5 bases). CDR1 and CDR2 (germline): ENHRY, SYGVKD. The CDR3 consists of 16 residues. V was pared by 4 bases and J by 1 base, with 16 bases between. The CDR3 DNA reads TGTGCCATCAGTGGCTCCCGCGGGGGGGAGAACACTGAAGCTTTCTTT. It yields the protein CAISGSRGGENTEAFF.

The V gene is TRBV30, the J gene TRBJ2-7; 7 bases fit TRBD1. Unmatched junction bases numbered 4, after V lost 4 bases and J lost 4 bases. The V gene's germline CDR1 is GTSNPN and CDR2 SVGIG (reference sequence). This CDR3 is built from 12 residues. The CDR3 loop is CAWKDRQYEQYF. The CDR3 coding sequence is TGTGCCTGGAAGGACAGGCAATACGAGCAGTACTTC.

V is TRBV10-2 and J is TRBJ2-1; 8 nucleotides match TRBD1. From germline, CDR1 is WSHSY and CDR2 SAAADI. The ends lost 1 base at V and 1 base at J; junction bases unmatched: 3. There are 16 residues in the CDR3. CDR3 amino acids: CASSEWGQESYNEQFF. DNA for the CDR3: TGCGCCAGCAGTGAGTGGGGACAGGAGTCCTACAATGAGCAGTTCTTC.

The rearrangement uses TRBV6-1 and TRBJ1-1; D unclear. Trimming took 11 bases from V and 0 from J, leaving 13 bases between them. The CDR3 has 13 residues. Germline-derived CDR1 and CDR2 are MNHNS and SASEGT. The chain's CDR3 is CAGRGQLNTEAFF. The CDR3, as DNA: TGTGCCGGGCGAGGGCAACTGAACACTGAAGCTTTCTTT.

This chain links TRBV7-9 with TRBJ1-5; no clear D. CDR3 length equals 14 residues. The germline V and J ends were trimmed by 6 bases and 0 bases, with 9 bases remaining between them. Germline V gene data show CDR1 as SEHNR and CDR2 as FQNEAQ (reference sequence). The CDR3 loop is CASSSQLSNQPQHF. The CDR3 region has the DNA TGTGCCAGCAGTTCTCAGCTTAGCAATCAGCCCCAGCATTTT.

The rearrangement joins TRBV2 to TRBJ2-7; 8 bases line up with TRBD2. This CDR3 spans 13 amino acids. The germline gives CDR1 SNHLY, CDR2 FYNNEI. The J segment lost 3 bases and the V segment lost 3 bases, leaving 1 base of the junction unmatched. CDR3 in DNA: TGTGCCAGCAGTGAGCGGGGGGACTACGAGCAGTACTTC. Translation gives CASSERGDYEQYF.

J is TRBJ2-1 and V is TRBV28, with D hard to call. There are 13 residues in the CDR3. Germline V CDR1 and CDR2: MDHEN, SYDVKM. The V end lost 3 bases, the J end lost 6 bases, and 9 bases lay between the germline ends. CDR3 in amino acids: CASSFRWGNEQFF. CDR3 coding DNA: TGTGCCAGCAGTTTTCGGTGGGGCAATGAGCAGTTCTTC.

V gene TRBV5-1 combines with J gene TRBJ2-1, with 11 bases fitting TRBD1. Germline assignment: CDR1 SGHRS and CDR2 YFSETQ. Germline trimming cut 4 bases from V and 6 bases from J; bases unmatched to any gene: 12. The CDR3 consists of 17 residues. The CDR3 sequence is CASSKEAPGQGGNEQFF. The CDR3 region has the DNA TGCGCCAGCAGCAAGGAGGCTCCGGGACAGGGGGGCAATGAGCAGTTCTTC.

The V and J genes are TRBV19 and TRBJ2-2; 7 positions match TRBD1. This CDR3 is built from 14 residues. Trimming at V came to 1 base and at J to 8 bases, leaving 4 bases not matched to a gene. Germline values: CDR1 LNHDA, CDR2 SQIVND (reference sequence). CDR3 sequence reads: CASSIGQGKGELFF. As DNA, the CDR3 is TGTGCCAGTAGTATAGGACAGGGAAAAGGGGAGCTGTTTTTT.

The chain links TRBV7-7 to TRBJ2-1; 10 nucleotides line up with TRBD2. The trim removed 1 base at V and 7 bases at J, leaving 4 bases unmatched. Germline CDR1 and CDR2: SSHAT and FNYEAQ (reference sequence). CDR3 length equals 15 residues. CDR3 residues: CASSLGLAGDNEQFF. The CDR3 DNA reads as TGTGCCAGCAGCTTAGGGCTAGCGGGAGATAATGAGCAGTTCTTC.

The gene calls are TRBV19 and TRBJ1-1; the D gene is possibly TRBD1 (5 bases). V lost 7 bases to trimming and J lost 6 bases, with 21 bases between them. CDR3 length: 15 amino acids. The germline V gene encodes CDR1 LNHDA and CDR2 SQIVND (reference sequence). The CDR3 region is CASTPWDSLSAEAFF. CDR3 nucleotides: TGTGCCAGTACCCCTTGGGACTCCCTGTCGGCTGAAGCTTTCTTT.

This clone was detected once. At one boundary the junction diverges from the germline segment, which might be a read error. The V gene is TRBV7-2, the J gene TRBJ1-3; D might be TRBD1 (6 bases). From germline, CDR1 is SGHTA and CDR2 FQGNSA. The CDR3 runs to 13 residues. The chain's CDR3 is CASTPTDRDTLNF. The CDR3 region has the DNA TGTGCCAGCACCCCTACAGACCGGGACACCTTGAATTTT. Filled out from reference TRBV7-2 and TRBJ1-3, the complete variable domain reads GAGVSQSPSNKVTEKGKDVELRCDPISGHTALYWYRQSLGQGLEFLIYFQGNSAPDKSGLPSDRFSAERTGGSVSTLTIQRTQQEDSAVYLCASTPTDRDTLNFGEGSWLTVV.